Below are 19 T cell receptor beta chains sequenced from a single sample in a study of blood T cell repertoires in COVID-19. Measured with immunoSEQ multiplex PCR; TCRdb has only the in-frame clones, and not every one. The sample consists of 300,000 to 400,000 clones, about 88% of them appearing once. The sequenced sample was PBMCs or T cells enriched from blood (not recorded which). The source of these receptors is a woman aged 18-29 years who had recovered from COVID-19.

The genes are TRBV13 and TRBJ1-2, with TRBD1 matching over 9 bases. V dropped 4 bases and J dropped 7; count of bases not matched to a gene: 4. Per the germline V gene, CDR1 is PRHDT and CDR2 is FYEKMQ (reference sequence). The CDR3 length is 13 residues. The CDR3, as DNA: TGTGCCAGCAGCTCCGGGACAGGGCCTGGCTACACCTTC. Translated: CASSSGTGPGYTF.

This chain links TRBV9 with TRBJ2-7; possibly TRBD1 for D (6 bases). This CDR3 is built from 15 residues. Germline values: CDR1 SGDLS, CDR2 YYNGEE. Trimming stripped 0 bases from V and 6 bases from J, with 16 bases between. For the CDR3, the DNA is TGTGCCAGCAGCGTAGCCCAGGGGCCAGCGACCGAGCAGTACTTC. It translates to CASSVAQGPATEQYF. Combining the CDR3 with reference TRBV9 and TRBJ2-7 gives the whole variable domain DSGVTQTPKHLITATGQRVTLRCSPRSGDLSVYWYQQSLDQGLQFLIQYYNGEERAKGNILERFSAQQFPDLHSELNLSSLELGDSALYFCASSVAQGPATEQYFGPGTRLTVT.

CDR3 DNA: TGTGCCAGCCGCGGGGGGACGGCTATGAACACTGAAGCTTTCTTT. Translated: CASRGGTAMNTEAFF. V is TRBV6-5 and J is TRBJ1-1; perhaps TRBD1 as D (5 bases). The CDR3 runs 15 residues. From germline, CDR1 is MNHEY and CDR2 SVGAGI. Trimming took off 8 bases at V and 0 bases at J, with 16 bases between the two ends.

V gene TRBV6-2 or TRBV6-3 combines with J gene TRBJ2-1; the D gene is possibly TRBD2 (5 bases). CDR1 is MNHEY and CDR2 is SVGEGT in the germline V gene. V lost 5 bases and J lost 10, with 27 bases in between. This CDR3 is 17 amino acids long. In DNA, the CDR3 is TGTGCCAGCAGTAAAACGGGGTCCCTCGGCTTGGTCGGGGAGCAGTTCTTC. This sequence encodes CASSKTGSLGLVGEQFF.

This chain uses TRBV4-2 with TRBJ2-7; 7 bases align to TRBD2. J gave up 0 bases and V 0 bases, and 5 bases lay outside the gene matches. This CDR3 has 16 residues. Germline V gene sequence: CDR1 LGHNA, CDR2 YNFKEQ. The CDR3 region has the DNA TGTGCCAGCAGCCAAGATCACAGCGGGGACTCCTACGAGCAGTACTTC. Translating gives CASSQDHSGDSYEQYF.

The chain joins TRBV6-1 to TRBJ1-1; a weak D match, TRBD1 (6 bases). This CDR3 region has 12 residues. Trimming took 5 bases from V and 11 from J, leaving 15 bases between them. The germline V gene has CDR1 MNHNS and CDR2 SASEGT. The CDR3, as DNA: TGTGCCAGCAGTTATTCTGAGGGGGGGGCTTTCTTT. Its translation is CASSYSEGGAFF.

The chain links TRBV7-2 to TRBJ2-3; 15 bases align to TRBD2. This CDR3 has 16 residues. Per the germline V gene, CDR1 is SGHTA and CDR2 is FQGNSA. The V and J ends lost 5 bases and 5 bases, in that order; junction bases with no gene match: 5. Written as DNA, the CDR3 is TGTGCCAGCAGCCCCGGACTAGCGGGGGGGATAGATACGCAGTATTTT. It yields the protein CASSPGLAGGIDTQYF.

V and J are TRBV18 and TRBJ2-1, with D perhaps matching TRBD2 (7 bases). The CDR3 extends over 15 amino acids. V was pared by 6 bases and J by 6 bases, with 18 bases between. Germline CDR1 KGHSH, CDR2 LQKENI. CDR3 amino acids: CASSPPRAGANEQFF. In DNA form, the CDR3 reads TGTGCCAGCTCCCCTCCTCGGGCGGGGGCCAATGAGCAGTTCTTC.

V and J are TRBV12-3 or TRBV12-4 and TRBJ1-2; the D gene is possibly TRBD1 (5 bases). The CDR3 has 13 amino acids. The germline V and J ends were trimmed by 2 bases and 4 bases, with 8 bases remaining between them. The CDR3 region is CASSLKGVYGYTF. CDR3 bases: TGTGCCAGCAGTTTAAAAGGGGTCTATGGCTACACCTTC.

The chain combines TRBV3-1 (or the pseudogene TRBV3-2) with TRBJ2-2; TRBD1 is a possible D gene (6 bases). This CDR3 comprises 14 residues. CDR1 and CDR2 (germline): LGHDT, YNNKEL (reference sequence). The V end lost 1 base, the J end lost 6 bases, and 9 bases lay between the germline ends. For the CDR3, the DNA is TGTGCCAGCAGCCAAGTGGCAGGGGCCGGGGAGCTGTTTTTT. Protein: CASSQVAGAGELFF.

This chain joins TRBV6-6 and TRBJ1-4; 9 bases fit TRBD1. This CDR3 is 17 amino acids long. Germline-derived CDR1 and CDR2 are MNHNY and SVGAGI (reference sequence). Trimming cost V 5 bases and J 8 bases; bases outside gene matches: 15. CDR3 in DNA: TGTGCCAGCAGTCAGGGACTGAACAGGGGGCTCGGCGAAAAACTGTTTTTT. Its protein product is CASSQGLNRGLGEKLFF.

This chain joins TRBV7-9 and TRBJ2-6, with a possible D match to TRBD1 (6 bases). V lost 5 bases and J lost 0, with 23 bases in between. This CDR3 region has 20 residues. Per germline, CDR1 SEHNR and CDR2 FQNEAQ (reference sequence). The CDR3 DNA is TGTGCCAGCAGCAGCCTTCCCGTTTCAAGGACAGACTCTGGGGCCAACGTCCTGACTTTC. Protein: CASSSLPVSRTDSGANVLTF.

This sequence joins TRBV3-1 (or the pseudogene TRBV3-2) and TRBJ2-1; 8 positions match TRBD2. The CDR3 length is 15 residues. Trimming cost V 4 bases and J 1 base; bases outside gene matches: 3. Germline CDR1 reads LGHDT; CDR2 reads YNNKEL (reference sequence). The CDR3 DNA reads TGTGCCAGCAGCCGGGGACTAGATTCCTACAATGAGCAGTTCTTC. It specifies CASSRGLDSYNEQFF.

CDR3 sequence (DNA): TGTGCCACCAGCAGAGATAGGGGCGGGGGGGCCGGAGATACGCAGTATTTT. Residues: CATSRDRGGGAGDTQYF. The chain uses TRBV15 and TRBJ2-3; 9 bases fit TRBD2. The junction had 9 bases not matched to a gene; V was cut back by 0 bases and J by 5 bases. The germline V gene has CDR1 LNHNV and CDR2 YYDKDF (reference sequence). The CDR3 spans 17 residues.

The chain has TRBV28 and TRBJ2-4; D is uncertain. The CDR3 length is 15 residues. Germline-derived CDR1 and CDR2 are MDHEN and SYDVKM. Trimming took off 5 bases at V and 0 bases at J, with 11 bases between the two ends. DNA for the CDR3: TGTGCCAGCAGTCCCCTGGCCATAGCCAAAAACATTCAGTACTTC. Translated: CASSPLAIAKNIQYF.

The chain uses TRBV6-2 or TRBV6-3 and TRBJ1-5; D possibly corresponds to TRBD1 (6 bases). CDR1 MNHEY and CDR2 SVGEGT come from the germline V gene. V gave up 5 bases and J gave up 6 bases, with 11 bases separating them. This CDR3 has 13 amino acids. The CDR3 loop reads CASSPQGTQPQHF. For the CDR3, the DNA is TGTGCCAGCAGTCCGCAGGGGACTCAGCCCCAGCATTTT.

This CDR3 reads CASSAGLSYEQYF. DNA for the CDR3: TGTGCCAGTAGTGCCGGACTATCCTACGAGCAGTACTTC. J is TRBJ2-7 and V is TRBV19; maybe TRBD2 (6 bases). The CDR3 covers 13 residues. V lost 5 bases, J lost 1 base, and 9 bases lay in between. From germline, CDR1 is LNHDA and CDR2 SQIVND (reference sequence).

This clone was seen a few times. V gene TRBV24-1 combines with J gene TRBJ1-1, with TRBD1 as a possible D gene (5 bases). Deletions cut 5 bases from V and 8 bases from J, with 8 bases between. CDR1 and CDR2 from the germline V gene are KGHDR and SFDVKD. The CDR3 length is 11 residues. CDR3 DNA: TGTGCCACCAGTGGGACATACGAAGCTTTCTTT. Translated: CATSGTYEAFF.

A note on this clone: The sample has other DNA sequences that encode this CDR3 too. The J gene is TRBJ1-1, the V gene TRBV7-9; D is possibly TRBD1 (6 bases). CDR3 size: 12 residues. V was trimmed by 4 bases and J by 7 bases, leaving 10 bases between them. Germline V lookup: CDR1 SEHNR, CDR2 FQNEAQ (reference sequence). CDR3 loop: CASSSTGFEAFF. CDR3 DNA sequence: TGTGCCAGCAGCTCAACAGGGTTTGAAGCTTTCTTT.